Listed here are 8 T cell receptor beta chains from one sample, sequenced in a study of Ad26.COV2.S vaccination and SARS-CoV-2 variants. Clones were sequenced by immunoSEQ multiplex PCR, and TCRdb holds only the in-frame ones, with some missing. The sample carries 510,000 or so clones, about 83% recorded once. Stated treatment: roughly 19 received Ad26.COV2.S at low or high dose, single or two shots; five or six received placebo; per-sample allocation not given. Sampling occurred on day 63 after the first vaccine or placebo injection. The starting material was peripheral blood, obtained in a trial of Ad26.COV2.S vaccine versus placebo. These receptor sequences come from a person between 18 and 60 years old who received the Ad26.COV2.S COVID-19 vaccine or a placebo.

The chain recombines TRBV7-2 with TRBJ2-7; D gene ambiguous. Germline CDR1 and CDR2: SGHTA and FQGNSA. Trimming took 1 base from V and 2 from J, leaving 9 bases between them. The CDR3 sequence is 14 residues long. CDR3 region: CASSLEGSPYEQYF. In DNA, the CDR3 is TGTGCCAGCAGCTTAGAGGGCTCGCCCTACGAGCAGTACTTC.

The V call is TRBV5-4, the J call TRBJ1-4; D unresolved. This CDR3 contains 13 residues. CDR1 is SGHNT, CDR2 YYREEE, per germline (reference sequence). V lost 5 bases and J 8 bases, leaving 13 bases between the germline ends. The CDR3 reads CASRPPTDEKLFF. The CDR3 DNA follows: TGTGCCAGCAGGCCCCCGACGGACGAAAAACTGTTTTTT.

V usage is TRBV6-2 or TRBV6-3 and J usage is TRBJ1-5; D may be TRBD1 (6 bases). The germline V and J ends were trimmed by 2 bases and 4 bases, with 15 bases remaining between them. CDR1 and CDR2 from the germline V gene are MNHEY and SVGEGT. The CDR3 has 16 residues. The CDR3 bases are TGTGCCAGCAGTTACGATTGGGGGGGCGCAAATCAGCCCCAGCATTTT. Amino acids: CASSYDWGGANQPQHF.

The J gene is TRBJ1-1, the V gene TRBV5-1; no reliable D call. The germline V gene has CDR1 SGHRS and CDR2 YFSETQ. CDR3 length equals 14 residues. V was pared by 4 bases and J by 0 bases, with 10 bases between. The CDR3: CASSPELMNTEAFF. The CDR3 bases are TGCGCCAGCAGCCCGGAGCTCATGAACACTGAAGCTTTCTTT.

The rearrangement joins TRBV29-1 to TRBJ2-7, with 12 bases fitting TRBD2. After removal of 7 bases from V and 3 bases from J, the junction contained 7 bases not matched to a gene. The CDR3 spans 14 residues. Germline CDR1 SQVTM, CDR2 ANQGSEA. The CDR3 coding sequence is TGCAGCGCCATTGGACTAGCGGGAAACTACGAGCAGTACTTC. Amino acid sequence: CSAIGLAGNYEQYF.

The CDR3 DNA is TGCGCCAGCAGCTTGGCCGTTAAAGCTGGACAGGGGACCTACGAGCAGTACTTC. Its translation is CASSLAVKAGQGTYEQYF. The chain links TRBV5-1 to TRBJ2-7, with 9 positions matching TRBD1. The V segment lost 0 bases and the J segment 2 bases; nucleotides outside the gene matches: 12. Germline CDR1 SGHRS, CDR2 YFSETQ. This CDR3 region has 18 residues.

The chain employs TRBV7-3 and TRBJ2-1; 14 positions agree with TRBD2. Germline CDR1 and CDR2: SGHTA and FQGTGA. The CDR3 totals 16 residues. The V gene end was trimmed by 0 bases and the J gene end by 10 bases; junction bases not matched to a gene: 5. CDR3 DNA: TGTGCCAGCAGCTTAACCGGGACTAGCGGGAGCGGGGAGCAGTTCTTC. This encodes CASSLTGTSGSGEQFF.

A note on this clone: A much larger clone differs from this one at a single base, so this may be a read error. Other DNA sequences in this sample translate to the same CDR3. The rearrangement joins TRBV20-1 to TRBJ2-3; no firm D call. V lost 4 bases to trimming and J lost 2 bases, with 4 bases between them. In germline, CDR1 is DFQATT, CDR2 SNEGSKA (reference sequence). The CDR3 runs 11 residues. Written as DNA, the CDR3 is TGCAGTGCTACAGTCACAGATACGCAGTATTTT. Its translation: CSATVTDTQYF.